A selection of T cell receptor beta chains follows, all from one sample in a study of T cells in Graves' hyperthyroidism and ophthalmopathy. TCRdb re-analysed the multiplex PCR reads in MiXCR, keeping a single row per CDR3 protein. Altogether hundreds of thousands of distinct CDR3 sequences are present, approximately 40% being singletons, with the ten largest covering about a third. Material for sequencing was blood. These receptors originate from a woman aged 40 to 50 with Graves' hyperthyroidism. The CDR3 runs from the conserved cysteine through the conserved F or W. Fields, in order: V gene, D gene, clone size, J gene, CDR3 DNA, CDR3 protein. D genes are given only for firm matches. Expanded clones get a size class; other rows say once, few or many, or leave the size out.

v_gene: TRBV2; d_gene: TRBD1; abundance: many; j_gene: TRBJ1-2; CDR3nt: TGTGCCAGCAGTGAAGTGGGACAGGGGTTCTATGGCTACACCTTC; CDR3aa: CASSEVGQGFYGYTF
v_gene: TRBV2; d_gene: .; abundance: .; j_gene: TRBJ1-4; CDR3nt: TGTGCCAGCAGTGGATTTTTAGGGTATGCTGAAAAACTGTTTTTT; CDR3aa: CASSGFLGYAEKLFF
v_gene: TRBV7-2; d_gene: TRBD1; abundance: .; j_gene: TRBJ2-7; CDR3nt: TGTGCCAGCAGCTCCAGCCGGACAGGGGGCGAGCAGTACTTC; CDR3aa: CASSSSRTGGEQYF
v_gene: TRBV11-2; d_gene: .; abundance: .; j_gene: TRBJ2-7; CDR3nt: TGTGCCAGCAGCCAAGACGGACACTCCTACGAGCAGTACTTC; CDR3aa: CASSQDGHSYEQYF
v_gene: TRBV10-1; d_gene: .; abundance: many; j_gene: TRBJ1-2; CDR3nt: TGCGCCAGCAGTGAGAACGTAGCCGAGGTCTATGGCTACACCTTC; CDR3aa: CASSENVAEVYGYTF
v_gene: TRBV19; d_gene: .; abundance: few; j_gene: TRBJ1-1; CDR3nt: TGTGCCAGTAGCCTACTACAGGGAAGAATGAACACTGAAGCTTTCTTT; CDR3aa: CASSLLQGRMNTEAFF
v_gene: TRBV3-1; d_gene: TRBD2; abundance: few; j_gene: TRBJ2-7; CDR3nt: TGTGCCAGCAGCCAATCTAGCGGGGAGCAGTACTTC; CDR3aa: CASSQSSGEQYF
v_gene: TRBV9; d_gene: .; abundance: .; j_gene: TRBJ2-7; CDR3nt: TGTGCCAGCACCCGGGACCCACACACCTACGAGCAGTACTTC; CDR3aa: CASTRDPHTYEQYF
v_gene: TRBV5-4; d_gene: .; abundance: many; j_gene: TRBJ1-1; CDR3nt: TGTGCCAGCAGCTTGGGTTCTGGGGTTGAAGCTTTCTTT; CDR3aa: CASSLGSGVEAFF
v_gene: TRBV10-3; d_gene: .; abundance: .; j_gene: TRBJ1-2; CDR3nt: TGTGCCATCAGTTTTCTACCGCATCTTCGACAGGACTATGGCTACACCTTC; CDR3aa: CAISFLPHLRQDYGYTF
v_gene: TRBV4-3; d_gene: .; abundance: few; j_gene: TRBJ1-2; CDR3nt: TGCGCCAGCAGCCAAGAGAGTGGCAGGGGATACTATGGCTACACCTTC; CDR3aa: CASSQESGRGYYGYTF
v_gene: TRBV20-1; d_gene: TRBD1; abundance: many; j_gene: TRBJ1-1; CDR3nt: TGCAGTGCCTCGACAGGGCGGGGAGCTTTCTTT; CDR3aa: CSASTGRGAFF
v_gene: TRBV28; d_gene: .; abundance: .; j_gene: TRBJ1-2; CDR3nt: TGTGCCAGCAGTTCCCCCTCCCGGGACGGCTACGGTGGCTACACCTTC; CDR3aa: CASSSPSRDGYGGYTF
v_gene: TRBV19; d_gene: .; abundance: .; j_gene: TRBJ1-4; CDR3nt: TGTGCCAGTAGTACCAGACAGATTGTAAAACTGTTTTTT; CDR3aa: CASSTRQIVKLFF
v_gene: TRBV5-5; d_gene: TRBD2; abundance: many; j_gene: TRBJ2-5; CDR3nt: TGTGCCAGCAGCTTGGAAGGGCGGGAGGGAAGGACCCAGTACTTC; CDR3aa: CASSLEGREGRTQYF
v_gene: TRBV20-1; d_gene: TRBD2; abundance: .; j_gene: TRBJ2-5; CDR3nt: TGCAGTGCTAGAGTTCTTAGCGGGAGATACGCAGATACGCAGTACTTC; CDR3aa: CSARVLSGRYADTQYF
v_gene: TRBV29-1; d_gene: TRBD1; abundance: .; j_gene: TRBJ1-1; CDR3nt: TGCAGCGCCATAACAGGGGCGGAGAACACTGAAGCTTTCTTT; CDR3aa: CSAITGAENTEAFF
v_gene: TRBV10-3; d_gene: TRBD1; abundance: few; j_gene: TRBJ1-2; CDR3nt: TGTGCCATCAGTGACTCATCGACAGGGAACTATGGCTACACCTTC; CDR3aa: CAISDSSTGNYGYTF
v_gene: TRBV9; d_gene: TRBD1; abundance: many; j_gene: TRBJ1-1; CDR3nt: TGTGCCAGCAGCCCCAGACTTAGAGGACAGGCGAGAGGAACTGAAGCTTTCTTT; CDR3aa: CASSPRLRGQARGTEAFF
v_gene: TRBV20-1; d_gene: TRBD1; abundance: many; j_gene: TRBJ1-2; CDR3nt: TGCAGTGCTCGAGAAAACAGGGGGCTCGGCTATGGCTACACCTTC; CDR3aa: CSARENRGLGYGYTF
v_gene: TRBV4-3; d_gene: TRBD1; abundance: .; j_gene: TRBJ1-4; CDR3nt: TGCGCCAGCAGCCAAGGAGGACAGGGTAGGGAAAAACTGTTTTTT; CDR3aa: CASSQGGQGREKLFF
v_gene: TRBV6-5; d_gene: .; abundance: .; j_gene: TRBJ1-3; CDR3nt: TGTGCCATCAGTTACTCAGGTGCCTCTGGAAACACCATATATTTT; CDR3aa: CAISYSGASGNTIYF
v_gene: TRBV7-9; d_gene: TRBD1; abundance: many; j_gene: TRBJ1-5; CDR3nt: TGTGCCAGCAGCTCACAGGGGGATGGCAATCAGCCCCAGCATTTT; CDR3aa: CASSSQGDGNQPQHF
v_gene: TRBV20-1; d_gene: .; abundance: many; j_gene: TRBJ1-2; CDR3nt: TGCAGTGCTGTTGACAGGAACTATGGCTACACCTTC; CDR3aa: CSAVDRNYGYTF
v_gene: TRBV10-3; d_gene: .; abundance: few; j_gene: TRBJ2-2; CDR3nt: TGTGCCATCAGTACAGAAAGGATTTCGACCGGGGAGCTGTTTTTT; CDR3aa: CAISTERISTGELFF
v_gene: TRBV7-8; d_gene: .; abundance: .; j_gene: TRBJ1-2; CDR3nt: TGTGCCAGCGTGGGTTATGGCTACACCTTC; CDR3aa: CASVGYGYTF
v_gene: TRBV10-3; d_gene: .; abundance: .; j_gene: TRBJ2-6; CDR3nt: TGTGCCATCTCCAGCGCCGAGGTTAACGTCCTGACTTTC; CDR3aa: CAISSAEVNVLTF
v_gene: TRBV10-2; d_gene: .; abundance: .; j_gene: TRBJ1-1; CDR3nt: TGCGCCAGCAGTTTCGGGGCGGGGGACACTGAAGCTTTCTTT; CDR3aa: CASSFGAGDTEAFF
v_gene: TRBV5-8; d_gene: .; abundance: many; j_gene: TRBJ1-3; CDR3nt: TGTGCCAGCAGCGAGGCGACTCGGGGAAACACCATATATTTT; CDR3aa: CASSEATRGNTIYF
v_gene: TRBV7-2; d_gene: .; abundance: .; j_gene: TRBJ2-2; CDR3nt: TGTGCCAGCAGCTCGCAGGGACACAAGGTCTACAATGAGCAGTTTTTT; CDR3aa: CASSSQGHKVYNEQFF
v_gene: TRBV12-5; d_gene: .; abundance: .; j_gene: TRBJ1-4; CDR3nt: TGTGCCAGCAGCCGGCCCCTGACAATGCCAAATGAAAAACTGTTTTTT; CDR3aa: CASSRPLTMPNEKLFF
v_gene: TRBV6-1; d_gene: .; abundance: .; j_gene: TRBJ1-5; CDR3nt: TGTGCCAGCAGTGAAGACCGAGATCAGCCCCAGCATTTT; CDR3aa: CASSEDRDQPQHF
v_gene: TRBV28; d_gene: TRBD1; abundance: .; j_gene: TRBJ2-7; CDR3nt: TGTGCCAGCAGAGGACAGGGACCGTTCTACGAGCAGTACTTC; CDR3aa: CASRGQGPFYEQYF
v_gene: TRBV29-1; d_gene: .; abundance: many; j_gene: TRBJ2-7; CDR3nt: TGCAGCGTTGAGGAGGAGACTAGGGCATCCTACGAGCAGTACTTC; CDR3aa: CSVEEETRASYEQYF
v_gene: TRBV9; d_gene: TRBD2; abundance: .; j_gene: TRBJ2-7; CDR3nt: TGTGCCAGCAGTGGGCGGACTAGCGGGGAAGGCTACGAGCAGTACTTC; CDR3aa: CASSGRTSGEGYEQYF
v_gene: TRBV10-3; d_gene: .; abundance: many; j_gene: TRBJ1-4; CDR3nt: TGTGCCATCAGTGAAAAAGAACAGCCGGCAACTAATGAAAAACTGTTTTTT; CDR3aa: CAISEKEQPATNEKLFF
v_gene: TRBV15; d_gene: .; abundance: .; j_gene: TRBJ1-3; CDR3nt: TGTGCCACCAGCAGTTACTCGATGCCCAGCCTCGGAAACACCATATATTTT; CDR3aa: CATSSYSMPSLGNTIYF
v_gene: TRBV6-5; d_gene: TRBD1; abundance: .; j_gene: TRBJ2-2; CDR3nt: TGTGCCAGCAGTTACCCGAATATACAGGGGGGTAATACGAACACCGGGGAGCTGTTTTTT; CDR3aa: CASSYPNIQGGNTNTGELFF
v_gene: TRBV2; d_gene: TRBD1; abundance: .; j_gene: TRBJ1-4; CDR3nt: TGTGCCAGCAAGCGACAGGGGGCTGCTAATGAAAAACTGTTTTTT; CDR3aa: CASKRQGAANEKLFF
v_gene: TRBV20-1; d_gene: .; abundance: .; j_gene: TRBJ2-7; CDR3nt: TGCAGTGCCAGCAGCTCTGGGGGACCTTCCTACGAGCAGTACTTC; CDR3aa: CSASSSGGPSYEQYF
v_gene: TRBV12-3/TRBV12-4; d_gene: TRBD1; abundance: .; j_gene: TRBJ1-1; CDR3nt: TGTGCCAGCAGTCCCCTGACCGGGACAGAGAACACTGGAGCTTTCTTT; CDR3aa: CASSPLTGTENTGAFF
v_gene: TRBV4-2; d_gene: .; abundance: few; j_gene: TRBJ2-7; CDR3nt: TGTGCCAGTAGTCGCTCCCTCCTCGACGGCTACGAGCAGTACTTC; CDR3aa: CASSRSLLDGYEQYF
v_gene: TRBV5-6; d_gene: .; abundance: many; j_gene: TRBJ2-7; CDR3nt: TGTGCCAGCAGCCCGGGTGGGGTCTCCTACGAGCAGTACTTC; CDR3aa: CASSPGGVSYEQYF
v_gene: TRBV7-8; d_gene: .; abundance: .; j_gene: TRBJ2-2; CDR3nt: TGTGCCAGCATTATACGGCCCATCGCGAACACCGGGGAGCTGTTTTTT; CDR3aa: CASIIRPIANTGELFF
v_gene: TRBV9; d_gene: .; abundance: few; j_gene: TRBJ2-7; CDR3nt: TGTGCCAGCAGCGTAGTGGGGACGTCAGTTCTCTACGAGCAGTACTTC; CDR3aa: CASSVVGTSVLYEQYF
v_gene: TRBV5-4; d_gene: .; abundance: .; j_gene: TRBJ1-2; CDR3nt: TGTGCCAGCAGCTTGGTGGACGGGGGCTATGGCTACACCTTC; CDR3aa: CASSLVDGGYGYTF
v_gene: TRBV20-1; d_gene: .; abundance: .; j_gene: TRBJ2-7; CDR3nt: TGCAGTGCTGAAGTCCGGGTAGGAGAGCAGTACTTC; CDR3aa: CSAEVRVGEQYF
v_gene: TRBV7-9; d_gene: .; abundance: many; j_gene: TRBJ1-6; CDR3nt: TGTGCCAGCAGCTCCGGTTCACCCCTCCACTTT; CDR3aa: CASSSGSPLHF
v_gene: TRBV7-9; d_gene: .; abundance: .; j_gene: TRBJ1-1; CDR3nt: TGTGCCAGCAGCTTAGAGGATCGGATTATTATGAACACTGAAGCTTTCTTT; CDR3aa: CASSLEDRIIMNTEAFF
v_gene: TRBV12-3/TRBV12-4; d_gene: .; abundance: .; j_gene: TRBJ1-4; CDR3nt: TGTGCCAGCAGTTACGGACTTGGAAATAATGAAAAACTGTTTTTT; CDR3aa: CASSYGLGNNEKLFF
v_gene: TRBV27; d_gene: .; abundance: few; j_gene: TRBJ1-3; CDR3nt: TGTGCCAGCAGTAAGACAGCACGACTAAACACCATATATTTT; CDR3aa: CASSKTARLNTIYF
v_gene: TRBV25-1; d_gene: .; abundance: many; j_gene: TRBJ2-7; CDR3nt: TGTGCCAGCAGTGAATTAAGGGGTTACGAGCAGTACTTC; CDR3aa: CASSELRGYEQYF